This T cell receptor beta chain was retrieved from a study of control samples from healthy donors and cancer patients. The assay was immunoSEQ multiplex PCR, and TCRdb's table has in-frame clones only and misses some. The table has 390,000 or so clones, approximately 90% seen once; the top ten hold around 6.4%. The sequenced sample was PBMCs. The clonotype comes from a man in his forties or fifties with head and neck cancer.

CDR3 in amino acids: CASTQSDVANEQFF. The DNA for the CDR3 is TGTGCCAGCACCCAGTCGGATGTGGCTAATGAGCAGTTCTTC. V is TRBV3-1 (or the pseudogene TRBV3-2) and J is TRBJ2-1; no definite D call. Looked up from germline, CDR1 is LGHDT and CDR2 is YNNKEL (reference sequence). Deletions cut 7 bases from V and 7 bases from J, with 17 bases between. The CDR3 totals 14 residues.